This TCR beta chain was captured by sequencing in a study of blood T cells in healthy people across ages. This CDR3 contains 16 residues. V lost 3 bases and J 0 bases, leaving 13 bases between the germline ends. The amount of total RNA extracted per sample was at least 6 micrograms. Then a second PCR, running about 6 to 12 cycles, was carried out with a sample-barcoded 5' primer and a J-beta primer mix. Every cDNA was tagged by a template-switch adaptor with 12 random nucleotides. TCRdb analysed the 5' RACE reads with MiXCR anew, one entry per CDR3 protein. Of hundreds of thousands of distinct CDR3 sequences listed, roughly two fifths are singletons.

The receptor was isolated from an older man in good health. The chain is built from TRBV12-3 or TRBV12-4 and TRBJ2-3; possible D gene TRBD1, 5 bases. Sequencing input: blood. CDR3 in DNA: TGTGCCAGCAGTTTGGGGCAGCTCCCTAGCACAGATACGCAGTATTTT. This translates into CASSLGQLPSTDTQYF.